Below, 7 T cell receptor beta chains from the same sample are listed, as sequenced in a study of cytomegalovirus exposure and HLA in healthy donors (dated by TCRdb to the late 2010s). Libraries were constructed by the immunoSEQ multiplex PCR assay. The multiplex PCR relied on a mix of 60 forward primers for TCR Vbeta segments and 13 reverse primers for TCR Jbeta segments. Held by TCRdb, this immuneACCESS table contains in-frame sequences only and omits some clones. Under half of the omission traces to an unresolved V gene where checked; the cause of the rest is unknown. This sample is represented by 120,000 or so clones; over 60% of them were singletons. Less than 3% of the sample is held by the ten biggest clonotypes. Sequenced sample: PBMCs. All receptors derive from a woman aged 60-70 years in good health and CMV-seropositive.

The chain joins TRBV7-2 to TRBJ1-5, with a weak D call TRBD1 (6 bases). CDR1 and CDR2 from the germline V gene are SGHTA and FQGNSA. The length of the CDR3 is 18 residues. Trimming shortened V by 0 bases and J by 3 bases, and 18 bases separated the two germline ends. CDR3 in amino acids: CASSLAGPGQLSNQPQHF. The CDR3 bases are TGTGCCAGCAGCTTAGCTGGACCGGGACAATTGTCCAATCAGCCCCAGCATTTT.

The chain uses TRBV6-1 and TRBJ2-3, with TRBD1 matching 8 bases. Germline trimming cut 7 bases from V and 1 base from J; bases unmatched to any gene: 7. Germline CDR1 MNHNS, CDR2 SASEGT. The CDR3 has 15 amino acids. CDR3 DNA sequence: TGTGCCAGCACCATGGGGACAGGCCGCACAGATACGCAGTATTTT. This codes for CASTMGTGRTDTQYF.

This chain connects TRBV5-1 to TRBJ1-3; TRBD1 is a possible D gene (5 bases). The CDR3 length is 16 residues. The germline V gene has CDR1 SGHRS and CDR2 YFSETQ. V dropped 4 bases and J dropped 0 bases, with 14 bases sitting between them. The CDR3: CASSPTRQNSGNTIYF. Written as DNA, the CDR3 is TGCGCCAGCAGCCCCACTCGACAGAACTCTGGAAACACCATATATTTT.

The chain links TRBV2 to TRBJ1-2; D unclear. Germline-derived CDR1 and CDR2 are SNHLY and FYNNEI. The length of the CDR3 is 15 residues. Trimming removed 3 bases at V and 3 bases at J, with 14 bases between. CDR3 in amino acids: CASSERRRQDYGYTF. The CDR3 DNA follows: TGTGCCAGCAGTGAGCGGAGGAGGCAGGACTATGGCTACACCTTC.

J is TRBJ2-1 and V is TRBV7-9; TRBD2 matches 7 bases. Germline V CDR1 and CDR2: SEHNR, FQNEAQ (reference sequence). With V trimmed by 2 bases and J by 11 bases, 0 bases remained unmatched. The CDR3 spans 11 residues. This CDR3 reads CASSLSGKQFF. For the CDR3, the DNA is TGTGCCAGCAGCTTAAGCGGGAAGCAGTTCTTC.

Comment on this clone: A much larger clone lies a single base off, so this may be a read error. The rearrangement uses TRBV25-1 and TRBJ1-1; a weak D match, TRBD1 (5 bases). The CDR3 extends over 11 amino acids. V lost 6 bases, J lost 4 bases, and 6 bases lay in between. Germline V gives CDR1 MGHDK, CDR2 SYGVNS. CDR3 loop: CASSQGTEAFF. DNA of the CDR3: TGTGCCAGCAGCCAGGGCACTGAAGCTTTCTTT. The entire variable domain, with the rest obtained from reference TRBV25-1 and TRBJ1-1, is as follows: EADIYQTPRYLVIGTGKKITLECSQTMGHDKMYWYQQDPGMELHLIHYSYGVNSTEKGDLSSESTVSRIRTEHFPLTLESARPSHTSQYLCASSQGTEAFFGQGTRLTVV.

DNA for the CDR3: TGTGCCAGCAGTCCCATTACAGGGCGCCCGGACTCACCCCTCCACTTT. Amino acid sequence: CASSPITGRPDSPLHF. V is TRBV27 and J is TRBJ1-6; possibly TRBD1 for D (6 bases). CDR1 is MNHEY and CDR2 is SMNVEV in the germline V gene (reference sequence). The ends were cut back, 5 bases at V and 10 bases at J, with 21 bases in the middle. This CDR3 has 16 amino acids.